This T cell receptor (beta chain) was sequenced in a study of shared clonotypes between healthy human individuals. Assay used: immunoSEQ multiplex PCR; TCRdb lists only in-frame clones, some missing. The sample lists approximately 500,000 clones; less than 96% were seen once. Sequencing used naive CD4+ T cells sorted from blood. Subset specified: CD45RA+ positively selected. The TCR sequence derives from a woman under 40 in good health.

The CDR3 is CASSLYSGEVREQYF. The CDR3 nucleotides read TGTGCCAGCTCCCTGTATAGCGGGGAAGTCCGCGAGCAGTACTTC. V gene TRBV18 combines with J gene TRBJ2-7; 8 bases fit TRBD2. Germline CDR1 reads KGHSH; CDR2 reads LQKENI. The ends lost 6 bases at V and 6 bases at J; junction bases unmatched: 13. The CDR3 has 15 residues.